This is a list of T cell receptor beta chains from one sample in a study of T cells in Graves' hyperthyroidism and ophthalmopathy. From the multiplex PCR reads, TCRdb called clonotypes with MiXCR, one entry per CDR3 protein. The sample gives over 400,000 distinct CDR3 sequences, approximately 14% of which show up once; roughly 13% is in the top ten. Sequenced: blood. The origin of the receptors is a man between 18 and 35 years old with Graves' ophthalmopathy. Both conserved end residues are part of each CDR3. The D gene is left open where the match is weak. Size is omitted from some rows. Given values are once, few, many or a class for expanded clones.

j_call clone_size d_call v_call cdr3_length cdr3_aa cdr3_nt
TRBJ2-5 many - TRBV7-3 15 CASSLTLGAQETQYF TGTGCCAGCAGCTTAACGTTGGGGGCTCAAGAGACCCAGTACTTC
TRBJ1-3 many TRBD1 TRBV7-6 15 CASSKGQGSGNTIYF TGTGCCAGCAGCAAGGGACAGGGCTCTGGAAACACCATATATTTT
TRBJ2-3 many - TRBV7-2 12 CASSFPPRTQYF TGTGCCAGCAGCTTCCCCCCCCGGACGCAGTATTTT
TRBJ2-5 many - TRBV7-9 15 CASSLGLGFEETQYF TGTGCCAGCAGCCTCGGTCTCGGGTTCGAAGAGACCCAGTACTTC
TRBJ2-1 many - TRBV24-1 15 CATSGPRGRYNEQFF TGTGCCACCAGTGGCCCCCGAGGACGGTACAATGAGCAGTTCTTC
TRBJ2-4 many - TRBV6-1 20 CASSDSGLFTISALENIQYF TGTGCCAGCAGTGATTCCGGACTATTCACTATAAGTGCCCTTGAAAACATTCAGTACTTC
TRBJ2-7 many TRBD2 TRBV20-1 14 CSGRGASGRDEQYF TGCAGTGGTAGGGGGGCTAGCGGGAGGGACGAGCAGTACTTC
TRBJ2-3 once - TRBV18 15 CASSPRPLLTDTQYF TGTGCCAGCTCACCACGCCCCCTTCTCACAGATACGCAGTATTTT
TRBJ2-2 - TRBD2 TRBV27 15 CASSLSGLGRGELFF TGTGCCAGCAGTTTATCGGGACTAGGAAGAGGGGAGCTGTTTTTT
TRBJ1-1 - TRBD1 TRBV4-1 13 CASSQFGQAKAFF TGCGCCAGCAGCCAATTCGGACAGGCAAAAGCTTTCTTT